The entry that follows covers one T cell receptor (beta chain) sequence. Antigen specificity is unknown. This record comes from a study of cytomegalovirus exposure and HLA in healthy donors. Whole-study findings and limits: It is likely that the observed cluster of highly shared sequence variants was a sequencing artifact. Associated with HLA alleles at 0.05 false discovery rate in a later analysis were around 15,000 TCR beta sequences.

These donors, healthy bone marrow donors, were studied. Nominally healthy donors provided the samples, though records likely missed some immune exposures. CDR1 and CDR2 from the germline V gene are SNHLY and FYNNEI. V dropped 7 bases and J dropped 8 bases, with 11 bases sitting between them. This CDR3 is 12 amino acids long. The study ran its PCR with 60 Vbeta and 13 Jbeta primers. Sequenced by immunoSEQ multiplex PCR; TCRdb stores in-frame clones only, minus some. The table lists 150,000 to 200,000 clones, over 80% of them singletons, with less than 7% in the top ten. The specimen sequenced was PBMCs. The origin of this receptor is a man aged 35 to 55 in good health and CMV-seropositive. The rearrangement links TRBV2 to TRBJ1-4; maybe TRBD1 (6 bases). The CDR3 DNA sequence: TGTGCCAGCAACCAGGGGTACGAAAAACTGTTTTTT. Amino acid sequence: CASNQGYEKLFF.